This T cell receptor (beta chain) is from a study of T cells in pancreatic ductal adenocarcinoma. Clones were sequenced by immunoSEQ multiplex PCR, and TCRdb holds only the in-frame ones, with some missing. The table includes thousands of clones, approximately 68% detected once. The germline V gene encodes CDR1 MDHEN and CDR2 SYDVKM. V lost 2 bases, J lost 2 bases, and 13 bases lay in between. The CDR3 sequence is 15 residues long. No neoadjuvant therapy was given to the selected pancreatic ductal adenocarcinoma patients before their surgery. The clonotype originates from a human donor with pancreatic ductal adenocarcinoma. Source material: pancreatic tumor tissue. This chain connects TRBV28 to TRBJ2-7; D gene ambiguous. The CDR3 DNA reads TGTGCCAGCAGTTTAAGTCACAAACCCACCTACGAGCAGTACTTC. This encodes CASSLSHKPTYEQYF.